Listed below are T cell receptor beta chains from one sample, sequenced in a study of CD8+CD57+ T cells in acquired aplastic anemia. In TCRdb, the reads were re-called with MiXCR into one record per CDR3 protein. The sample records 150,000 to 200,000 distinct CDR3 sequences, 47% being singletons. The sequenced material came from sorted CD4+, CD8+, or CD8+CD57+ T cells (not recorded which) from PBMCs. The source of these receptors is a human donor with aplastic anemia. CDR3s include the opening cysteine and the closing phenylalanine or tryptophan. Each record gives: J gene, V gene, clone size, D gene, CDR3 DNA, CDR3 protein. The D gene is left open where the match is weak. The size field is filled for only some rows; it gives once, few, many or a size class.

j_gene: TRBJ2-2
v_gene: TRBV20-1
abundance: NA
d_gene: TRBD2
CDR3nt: TGCAGCAGTTCCGGGGGACTAAACACCGGGGAGCTGTTTTTT
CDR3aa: CSSSGGLNTGELFF

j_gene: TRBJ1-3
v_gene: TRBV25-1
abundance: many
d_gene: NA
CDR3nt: TGTGCCAGCAGAAGCGGTCCCCCCGGACCCAGGGAGGGAAACACCATATATTTT
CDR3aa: CASRSGPPGPREGNTIYF

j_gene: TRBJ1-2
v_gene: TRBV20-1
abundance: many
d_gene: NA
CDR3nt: TGCAGTGCTAGAGATTTAGGAGGCTATGGCTACACCTTC
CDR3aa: CSARDLGGYGYTF

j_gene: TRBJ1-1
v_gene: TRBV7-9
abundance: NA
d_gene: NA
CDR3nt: TGTGCCAGCAGGACGGACAGATCTAACACTGAAGCTTTCTTT
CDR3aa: CASRTDRSNTEAFF

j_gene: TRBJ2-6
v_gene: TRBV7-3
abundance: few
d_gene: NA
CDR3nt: TGTGCCAGCAGCCAGGGGGGGCTTGGGGCCAACGTCCTGACTTTC
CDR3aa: CASSQGGLGANVLTF

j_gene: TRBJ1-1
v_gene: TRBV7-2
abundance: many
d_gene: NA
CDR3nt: TGTGCCAGCAGCTTAGGCAGGTTGAACCCCGTCGAAGCTTTCTTT
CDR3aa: CASSLGRLNPVEAFF

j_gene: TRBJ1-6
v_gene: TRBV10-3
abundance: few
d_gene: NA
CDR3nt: TGTGCCGCCTCGACCGGGACCTCGAATTCACCCCTCCACTTT
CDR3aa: CAASTGTSNSPLHF

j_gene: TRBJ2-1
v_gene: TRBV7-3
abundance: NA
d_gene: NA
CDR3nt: TGTGCCAGCAGCTTTTCCGGTCATGAGCAGTTCTTC
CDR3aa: CASSFSGHEQFF

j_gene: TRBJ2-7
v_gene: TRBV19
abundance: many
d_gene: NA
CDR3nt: TGTGCCAGTAGAGCGGCCGCGGCGATGGACGAGCAGTACTTC
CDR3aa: CASRAAAAMDEQYF

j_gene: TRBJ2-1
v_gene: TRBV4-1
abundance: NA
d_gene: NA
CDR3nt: TGCGCCAGCAGCCCACGGGGCTCGGTTGTTTATGAGCAGTTCTTC
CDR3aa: CASSPRGSVVYEQFF

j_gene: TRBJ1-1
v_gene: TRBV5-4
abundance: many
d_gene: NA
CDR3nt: TGTGCCAGCAGCCCAGCCACGAGTGTCAACACTGAAGCTTTCTTT
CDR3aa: CASSPATSVNTEAFF

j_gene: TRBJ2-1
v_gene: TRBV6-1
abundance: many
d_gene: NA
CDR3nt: TGTGCCAGCAGGGCAGCATTGGGGCAGGGGACTGAGCAGTTCTTC
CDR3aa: CASRAALGQGTEQFF

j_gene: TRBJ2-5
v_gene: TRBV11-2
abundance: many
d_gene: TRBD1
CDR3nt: TGTGCCAGCAGCCCGGGACAGGGGGCGCATTATCAAGAGACCCAGTACTTC
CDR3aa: CASSPGQGAHYQETQYF

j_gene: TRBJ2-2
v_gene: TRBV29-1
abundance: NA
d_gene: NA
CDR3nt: TGCAGCGTTGTAAGCCCTAGGACCGGGGAGCTGTTTTTT
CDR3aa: CSVVSPRTGELFF

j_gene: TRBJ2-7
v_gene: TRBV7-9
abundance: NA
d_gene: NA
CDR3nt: TGTGCCAGCAGCTTAGCGACCGGGCTGGGTTACGAGCAGTACTTC
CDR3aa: CASSLATGLGYEQYF

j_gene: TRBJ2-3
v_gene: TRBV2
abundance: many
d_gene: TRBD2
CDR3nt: TGTGCCAGCAGTTTGCTAGCGGGGGCCACCACAGATACGCAGTATTTT
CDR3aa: CASSLLAGATTDTQYF

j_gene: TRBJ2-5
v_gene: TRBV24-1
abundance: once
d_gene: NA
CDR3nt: TGTGCCACCAGTGATTTAGGGGGAGGGTTGGAGACCCAGTACTTC
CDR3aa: CATSDLGGGLETQYF

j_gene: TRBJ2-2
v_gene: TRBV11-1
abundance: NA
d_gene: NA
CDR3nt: TGTGCCAGCAGCCCGCTGCGCGTAGGGAACACCGGGGAGCTGTTTTTT
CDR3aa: CASSPLRVGNTGELFF